A selection of T cell receptor beta chains follows, all from one sample in a study of blood T cells in healthy people across ages. Each CDR3 protein gets one entry after TCRdb re-called the 5' RACE reads with MiXCR. The data hold about a million distinct CDR3 sequences, with about 48% observed a single time. What was sequenced was blood. These receptors originate from a man aged 25 to 40 in good health. Both conserved end residues are trimmed from each CDR3.

v_gene: TRBV27; j_gene: TRBJ1-1; CDR3aa: ASSWQETTEAF
v_gene: TRBV5-4; j_gene: TRBJ2-1; CDR3aa: ASRHEASVDNEQF
v_gene: TRBV9; j_gene: TRBJ2-1; CDR3aa: ASSVAEGAGEQF
v_gene: TRBV19; j_gene: TRBJ2-1; CDR3aa: ASSAVVEQF
v_gene: TRBV4-1; j_gene: TRBJ2-3; CDR3aa: ASSQTTGADVDTQY
v_gene: TRBV24-1; j_gene: TRBJ1-4; CDR3aa: ATSEGQGSNEKLF
v_gene: TRBV7-9; j_gene: TRBJ2-1; CDR3aa: ASSPETRKVEQF
v_gene: TRBV7-2; j_gene: TRBJ2-7; CDR3aa: ASSLEGLRGEQY
v_gene: TRBV7-2; j_gene: TRBJ2-7; CDR3aa: ASSLQAVTEYEQY
v_gene: TRBV3-1; j_gene: TRBJ1-2; CDR3aa: ASSAVSGLRVGGYT
v_gene: TRBV5-1; j_gene: NA; CDR3aa: ASSSLTRGSGETQY
v_gene: TRBV20-1; j_gene: TRBJ2-3; CDR3aa: SKPGQLTDTQY
v_gene: TRBV7-2; j_gene: NA; CDR3aa: ASRPRTEETQY
v_gene: TRBV20-1; j_gene: TRBJ1-4; CDR3aa: SAERGSNEKLF
v_gene: TRBV6-1; j_gene: TRBJ2-7; CDR3aa: ASIPSSSYEQY
v_gene: TRBV6-2/TRBV6-3; j_gene: TRBJ2-6; CDR3aa: ASSLWTASGANVLT
v_gene: TRBV20-1; j_gene: TRBJ2-2; CDR3aa: SARLAGSTNTGELF
v_gene: TRBV29-1; j_gene: TRBJ2-6; CDR3aa: SVLVWGNSGTGANVLT
v_gene: TRBV4-1; j_gene: TRBJ1-1; CDR3aa: TSSQDHQALNTEAF
v_gene: TRBV12-3/TRBV12-4; j_gene: TRBJ1-2; CDR3aa: ASRTQVPPYGYT
v_gene: TRBV12-3/TRBV12-4; j_gene: TRBJ2-3; CDR3aa: ASSPGLAGTFTDTQY
v_gene: TRBV27; j_gene: TRBJ2-3; CDR3aa: ASGFGGGDTDTQY
v_gene: TRBV5-5; j_gene: TRBJ2-1; CDR3aa: ASSLGLGQGYNEQF
v_gene: TRBV20-1; j_gene: NA; CDR3aa: SADFGGGYEQY
v_gene: TRBV28; j_gene: TRBJ2-1; CDR3aa: ASSPGTSGSWYNEQF
v_gene: TRBV6-5; j_gene: TRBJ1-3; CDR3aa: ASSPDLWSGNTIY
v_gene: TRBV24-1; j_gene: TRBJ2-1; CDR3aa: ATSDLKVAGARNEQF
v_gene: TRBV27; j_gene: TRBJ2-1; CDR3aa: ASSFGGLSYNEQF
v_gene: TRBV7-9; j_gene: TRBJ2-5; CDR3aa: ASAGWPPTSGQY
v_gene: TRBV24-1; j_gene: TRBJ2-1; CDR3aa: ATSDLGTSGGRSSYNEQF
v_gene: TRBV9; j_gene: TRBJ2-1; CDR3aa: ASSVVETGVGGEQF
v_gene: TRBV10-3; j_gene: NA; CDR3aa: AISQGSRQEEQF
v_gene: TRBV21-1; j_gene: TRBJ1-5; CDR3aa: ASVNVRAGERNQPQH
v_gene: TRBV7-2; j_gene: TRBJ1-1; CDR3aa: ASSPPMNTEAF
v_gene: TRBV12-3/TRBV12-4; j_gene: TRBJ2-2; CDR3aa: AGPTANTGELF
v_gene: TRBV6-1; j_gene: TRBJ2-1; CDR3aa: ASFPGGNEQF
v_gene: TRBV28; j_gene: TRBJ2-7; CDR3aa: ASRWDRAAYEQY
v_gene: TRBV10-3; j_gene: TRBJ1-5; CDR3aa: AIRDGQGNSNQPQH
v_gene: TRBV6-1; j_gene: TRBJ2-2; CDR3aa: ASRDRGRTGELF
v_gene: TRBV7-9; j_gene: TRBJ2-2; CDR3aa: ADGQRGVSNTGELF
v_gene: TRBV28; j_gene: TRBJ2-3; CDR3aa: ASSLPSGGANTQY
v_gene: TRBV5-5; j_gene: NA; CDR3aa: ASSLGWSTGAWNEQF
v_gene: TRBV6-5; j_gene: TRBJ2-7; CDR3aa: ASSYSNVGPYEQY
v_gene: TRBV9; j_gene: TRBJ2-1; CDR3aa: ASSTISGTGTYNEQF
v_gene: TRBV27; j_gene: TRBJ2-7; CDR3aa: ASGSGPSYEQY
v_gene: TRBV7-2; j_gene: TRBJ2-5; CDR3aa: ASSLGTSGGAGRETQY
v_gene: TRBV7-2; j_gene: TRBJ2-5; CDR3aa: ASSNRETQY
v_gene: TRBV7-9; j_gene: TRBJ2-3; CDR3aa: TSNFLEDTQY